One and the same sample provided the 6 T cell receptor beta chains below, sequenced in a study of CD8+CD57+ T cells in acquired aplastic anemia. Genomic DNA, the template, was used for profiling of the TCR beta VDJ and CDR3. TCRdb passed the reads through MiXCR, listing each CDR3 protein once. The table includes about 200,000 distinct CDR3 sequences, approximately 51% detected once. An expansion of CD8+CD57+ cells by flow cytometry had been shown in patients chosen for sequencing. The source material was sorted CD4+, CD8+, or CD8+CD57+ T cells (not recorded which) from PBMCs. The receptors derive from a human donor with aplastic anemia.

This clonotype came up many times. This rearrangement joins TRBV4-1 to TRBJ2-5, with 9 bases identical to TRBD1. After removal of 0 bases from V and 5 bases from J, the junction contained 7 bases not matched to a gene. The CDR3 totals 16 residues. Germline CDR1 MGHRA, CDR2 YSYEKL. CDR3 sequence (DNA): TGCGCCAGCAGCCAAGATCCGGGACAGGGTCTCGAGACCCAGTACTTC. It yields the protein CASSQDPGQGLETQYF.

This clonotype was observed a handful of times. The chain joins TRBV28 to TRBJ1-4, with D uncertain. From germline, CDR1 is MDHEN and CDR2 SYDVKM. The V and J ends lost 1 base and 7 bases respectively, with 7 bases between them. This CDR3 has 13 residues. CDR3: CASSLSISEKLFF. DNA of the CDR3: TGTGCCAGCAGTTTATCGATATCTGAAAAACTGTTTTTT. Variable domain in full (rest from reference TRBV28 and TRBJ1-4): DVKVTQSSRYLVKRTGEKVFLECVQDMDHENMFWYRQDPGLGLRLIYFSYDVKMKEKGDIPEGYSVSREKKERFSLILESASTNQTSMYLCASSLSISEKLFFGSGTQLSVL.

V usage is TRBV5-1 and J usage is TRBJ2-3, with D unresolved. CDR3 length equals 13 residues. The germline CDR1 and CDR2 sequences are SGHRS and YFSETQ. V lost 6 bases and J 4 bases, leaving 12 bases between the germline ends. CDR3 sequence reads: CASTPSVPDTQYF. CDR3 in DNA: TGCGCCAGCACCCCCAGCGTTCCAGATACGCAGTATTTT. The full variable domain, with the rest looked up from reference TRBV5-1 and TRBJ2-3, is KAGVTQTPRYLIKTRGQQVTLSCSPISGHRSVSWYQQTPGQGLQFLFEYFSETQRNKGNFPGRFSGRQFSNSRSEMNVSTLELGDSALYLCASTPSVPDTQYFGPGTRLTVL.

V gene TRBV5-1 combines with J gene TRBJ2-7, with 8 bases identical to TRBD1. Germline-derived CDR1 and CDR2 are SGHRS and YFSETQ. Trimming took 2 bases from V and 0 from J; bases not matched to a gene: 10. The CDR3 has 17 amino acids. CDR3: CASSLPDRVGSSYEQYF. The CDR3 DNA sequence: TGCGCCAGCAGCTTACCGGACAGGGTGGGAAGCTCCTACGAGCAGTACTTC.

Points on this clonotype: This may be a read error, as it is one base from a much larger clone. Lacking the conserved final phenylalanine or tryptophan, this CDR3 likely reflects a read error. V usage is TRBV28 and J usage is TRBJ2-7, with D possibly matching TRBD1 (5 bases). Germline V gene sequence: CDR1 MDHEN, CDR2 SYDVKM. Trimming left V 6 bases short and J 4 bases short, with 16 bases between. The CDR3 totals 14 residues. The CDR3 DNA reads as TGTGCCAGCAGACCCGGACAAGTTAGGTACGAGCAGTACTCC. Protein: CASRPGQVRYEQYS.

This clonotype appeared a few times. The chain links TRBV11-2 to TRBJ2-6, with D possibly called TRBD1 or TRBD2 (6 bases each). CDR1 SGHAT and CDR2 FQNNGV come from the germline V gene. Trimming removed 3 bases at V and 2 bases at J, with 11 bases between. CDR3 length: 16 amino acids. In DNA, the CDR3 is TGTGCCAGCAGCTTTTTAAGGGGGGCTGGGGCCAACGTCCTGACTTTC. Protein product: CASSFLRGAGANVLTF. Full variable domain (rest looked up from reference TRBV11-2 and TRBJ2-6): EAGVAQSPRYKIIEKRQSVAFWCNPISGHATLYWYQQILGQGPKLLIQFQNNGVVDDSQLPKDRFSAERLKGVDSTLKIQPAKLEDSAVYLCASSFLRGAGANVLTFGAGSRLTVL.